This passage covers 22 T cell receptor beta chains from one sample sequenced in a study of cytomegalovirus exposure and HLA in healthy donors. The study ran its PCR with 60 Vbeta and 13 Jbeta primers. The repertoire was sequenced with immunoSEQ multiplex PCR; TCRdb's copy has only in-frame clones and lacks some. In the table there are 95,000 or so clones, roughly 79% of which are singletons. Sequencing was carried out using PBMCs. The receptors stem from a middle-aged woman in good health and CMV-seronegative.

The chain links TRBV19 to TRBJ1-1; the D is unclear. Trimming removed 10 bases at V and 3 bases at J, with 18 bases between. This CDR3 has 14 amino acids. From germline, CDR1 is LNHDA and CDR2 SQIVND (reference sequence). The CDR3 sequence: CATRRPPTDTEAFF. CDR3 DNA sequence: TGTGCCACCCGGAGGCCCCCGACGGACACTGAAGCTTTCTTT.

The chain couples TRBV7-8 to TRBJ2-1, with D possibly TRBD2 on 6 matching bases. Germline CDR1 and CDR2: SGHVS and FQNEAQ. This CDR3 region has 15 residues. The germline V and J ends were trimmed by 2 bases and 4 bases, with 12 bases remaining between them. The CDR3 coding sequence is TGTGCCAGCAGCTTAAGGGCGGGGAGATACAATGAGCAGTTCTTC. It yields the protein CASSLRAGRYNEQFF.

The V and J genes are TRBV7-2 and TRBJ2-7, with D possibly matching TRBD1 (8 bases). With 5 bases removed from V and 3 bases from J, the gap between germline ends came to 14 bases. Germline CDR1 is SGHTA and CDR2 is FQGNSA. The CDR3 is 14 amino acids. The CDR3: CASSTHRGGYEQYF. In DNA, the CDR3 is TGTGCCAGCAGCACCCACAGGGGGGGCTACGAGCAGTACTTC.

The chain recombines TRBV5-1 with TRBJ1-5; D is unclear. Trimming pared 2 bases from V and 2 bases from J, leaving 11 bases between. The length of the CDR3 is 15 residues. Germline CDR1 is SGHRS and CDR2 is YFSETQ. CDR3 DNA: TGCGCCAGCAGCTTCTCCGGGTTGGGCAATCAGCCCCAGCATTTT. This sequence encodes CASSFSGLGNQPQHF.

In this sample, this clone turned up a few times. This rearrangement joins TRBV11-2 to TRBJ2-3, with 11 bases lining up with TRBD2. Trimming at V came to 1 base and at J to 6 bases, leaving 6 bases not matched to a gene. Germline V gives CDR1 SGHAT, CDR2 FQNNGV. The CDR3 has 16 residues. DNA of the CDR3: TGTGCCAGCAGCTTAGGAACTAGCGGGGGAGGGGATACGCAGTATTTT. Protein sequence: CASSLGTSGGGDTQYF.

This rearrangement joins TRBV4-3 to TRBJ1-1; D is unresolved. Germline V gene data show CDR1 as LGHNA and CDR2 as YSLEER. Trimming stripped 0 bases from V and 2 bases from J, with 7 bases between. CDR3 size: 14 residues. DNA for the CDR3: TGCGCCAGCAGCCAAGATAACTATAACACTGAAGCTTTCTTT. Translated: CASSQDNYNTEAFF.

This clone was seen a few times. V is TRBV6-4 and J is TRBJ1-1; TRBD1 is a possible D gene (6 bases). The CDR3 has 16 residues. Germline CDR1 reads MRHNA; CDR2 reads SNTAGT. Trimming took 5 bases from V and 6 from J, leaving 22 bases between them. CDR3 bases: TGTGCCAGCAGTCAAACAGGGTTTGGCCCCCAGGCTGAAGCTTTCTTT. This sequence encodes CASSQTGFGPQAEAFF.

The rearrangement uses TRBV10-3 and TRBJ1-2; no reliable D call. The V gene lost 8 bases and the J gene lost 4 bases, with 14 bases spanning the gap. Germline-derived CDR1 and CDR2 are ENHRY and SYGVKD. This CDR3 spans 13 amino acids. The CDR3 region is CAIRRDISYGYTF. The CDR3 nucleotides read TGTGCCATCCGCCGCGACATCAGCTATGGCTACACCTTC.

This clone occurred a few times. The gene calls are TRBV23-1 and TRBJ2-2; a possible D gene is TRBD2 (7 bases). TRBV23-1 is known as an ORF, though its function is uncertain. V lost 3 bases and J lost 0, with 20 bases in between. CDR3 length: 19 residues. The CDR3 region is CASSHRPLGGDTNTGELFF. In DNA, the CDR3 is TGCGCCAGCAGTCACCGACCGTTAGGGGGGGATACGAACACCGGGGAGCTGTTTTTT.

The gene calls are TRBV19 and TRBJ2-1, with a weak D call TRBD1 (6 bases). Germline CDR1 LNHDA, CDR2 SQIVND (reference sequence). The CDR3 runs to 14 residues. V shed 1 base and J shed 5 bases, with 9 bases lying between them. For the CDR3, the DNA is TGTGCCAGTAGTATAGGATGGGGGCACAATGAGCAGTTCTTC. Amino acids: CASSIGWGHNEQFF.

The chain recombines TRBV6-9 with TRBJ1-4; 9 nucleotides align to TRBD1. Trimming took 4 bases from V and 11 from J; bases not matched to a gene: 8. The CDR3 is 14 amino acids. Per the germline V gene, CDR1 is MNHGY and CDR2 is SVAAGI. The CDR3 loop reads CASSWTGARTKLFF. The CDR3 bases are TGTGCCAGCAGTTGGACAGGGGCGAGGACCAAACTGTTTTTT.

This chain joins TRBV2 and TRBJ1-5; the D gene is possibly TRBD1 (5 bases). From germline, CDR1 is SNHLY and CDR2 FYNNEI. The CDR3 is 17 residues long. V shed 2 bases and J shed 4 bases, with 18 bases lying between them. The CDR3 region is CASSEPLGRQSNQPQHF. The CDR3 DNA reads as TGTGCCAGCAGTGAACCCCTGGGGCGACAGTCTAATCAGCCCCAGCATTTT.

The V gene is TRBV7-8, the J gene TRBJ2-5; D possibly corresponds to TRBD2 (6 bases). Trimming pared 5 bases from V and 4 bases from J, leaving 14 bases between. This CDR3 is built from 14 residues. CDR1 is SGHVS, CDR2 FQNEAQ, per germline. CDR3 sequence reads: CASSRKLRGETQYF. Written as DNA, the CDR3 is TGTGCCAGCAGCCGGAAGTTGCGGGGAGAGACCCAGTACTTC.

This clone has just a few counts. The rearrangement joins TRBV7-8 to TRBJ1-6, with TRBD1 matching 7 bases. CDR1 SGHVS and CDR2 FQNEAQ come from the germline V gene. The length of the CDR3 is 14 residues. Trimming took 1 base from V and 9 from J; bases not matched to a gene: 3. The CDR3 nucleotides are TGTGCCAGCAGCTTAGGGGACAGTACTTCACCCCTCCACTTT. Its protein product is CASSLGDSTSPLHF.

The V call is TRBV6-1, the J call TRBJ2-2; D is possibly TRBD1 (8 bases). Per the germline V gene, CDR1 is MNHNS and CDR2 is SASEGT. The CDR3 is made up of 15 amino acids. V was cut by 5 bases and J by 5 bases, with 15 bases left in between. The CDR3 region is CASSNNRGGTGELFF. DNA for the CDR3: TGTGCCAGCAGTAATAACAGGGGGGGTACCGGGGAGCTGTTTTTT.

The CDR3 DNA sequence: TGTGCCAGCGGTAACAGCGATACGCAGTATTTT. Protein sequence: CASGNSDTQYF. The chain uses TRBV2 and TRBJ2-3; D call uncertain. The CDR3 sequence is 11 residues long. Germline lookup yields CDR1 SNHLY and CDR2 FYNNEI. Trimming took off 8 bases at V and 6 bases at J, with 9 bases between the two ends.

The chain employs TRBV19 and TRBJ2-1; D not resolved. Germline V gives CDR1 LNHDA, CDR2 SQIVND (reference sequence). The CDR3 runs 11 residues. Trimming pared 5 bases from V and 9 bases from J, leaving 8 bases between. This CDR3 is CASSAGIEQFF. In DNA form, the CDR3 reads TGTGCCAGTAGTGCCGGTATTGAGCAGTTCTTC.

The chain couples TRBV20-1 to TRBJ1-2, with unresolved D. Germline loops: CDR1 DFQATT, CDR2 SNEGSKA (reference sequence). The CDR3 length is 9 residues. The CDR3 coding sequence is TGCAGGGCGGCCCATGGCTACACCTTC. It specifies CRAAHGYTF.

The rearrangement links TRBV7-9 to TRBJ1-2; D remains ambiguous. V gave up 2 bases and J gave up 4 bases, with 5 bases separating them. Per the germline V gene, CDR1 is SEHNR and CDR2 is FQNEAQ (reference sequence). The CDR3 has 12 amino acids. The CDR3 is CASSLNTYGYTF. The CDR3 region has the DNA TGTGCCAGCAGCTTAAACACCTATGGCTACACCTTC.

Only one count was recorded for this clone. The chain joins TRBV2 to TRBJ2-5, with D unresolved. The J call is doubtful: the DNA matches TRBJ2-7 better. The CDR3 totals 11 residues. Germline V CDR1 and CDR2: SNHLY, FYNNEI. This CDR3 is CASALSYEQYF. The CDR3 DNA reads TGTGCCAGCGCCCTGTCCTACGAGCAGTACTTC.

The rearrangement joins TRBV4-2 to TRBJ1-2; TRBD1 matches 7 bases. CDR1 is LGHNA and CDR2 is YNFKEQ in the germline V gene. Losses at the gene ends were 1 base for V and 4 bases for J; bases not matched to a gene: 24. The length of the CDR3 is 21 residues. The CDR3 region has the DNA TGTGCCAGCAGCCAAGCTGATAGGAGTCGTCTCGTTAGGACAGGACTCTATGGCTACACCTTC. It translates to CASSQADRSRLVRTGLYGYTF.

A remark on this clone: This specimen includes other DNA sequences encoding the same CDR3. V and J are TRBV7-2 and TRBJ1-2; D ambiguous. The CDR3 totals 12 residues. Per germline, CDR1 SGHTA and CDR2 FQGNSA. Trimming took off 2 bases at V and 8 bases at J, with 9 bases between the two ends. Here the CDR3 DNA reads TGTGCCAGCAGCTTATTACGGGAAGGCTACACCTTC. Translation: CASSLLREGYTF.